This paragraph reports one T cell receptor (beta chain). What it binds is not known. Libraries were prepared by immunoSEQ multiplex PCR; TCRdb keeps only in-frame clonotypes and omits some of them. The sample carries tens of thousands of clones, 81% recorded once. The data stem from a study of a mutant IDH1 vaccine in newly diagnosed glioma. Study-wide context: Patients began vaccination 4-6 weeks after radiotherapy alone, or with temozolomide cycles. Whole-study findings and limits: Vaccination induced immune responses in around 93% of patients.

Time point meaning: week 47, end of study. Every vaccination contained 300 ug of the mutant IDH1 20-mer peptide and was paired with topical imiquimod. Diagnosis in the donors showed new WHO grade 3 or 4 astrocytomas that were IDH1-mutant and ATRX-lost. The source is a middle-aged man with glioma. The input for sequencing was PBMCs, taken from a glioma patient whose treatment included an IDH1 peptide vaccine.

CDR3 nucleotide sequence: TGTGCCAGCAGTGAAGCTGGGGTTGGAATAACCGGGGAGCTGTTTTTT. It codes for CASSEAGVGITGELFF. V and J are TRBV2 and TRBJ2-2; D uncertain. V lost 0 bases, J lost 5 bases, and 13 bases lay in between. Germline V gene sequence: CDR1 SNHLY, CDR2 FYNNEI. The CDR3 runs to 16 residues.